What follows are 31 T cell receptor beta chains derived from one specimen sequenced in a study of T cell repertoires in cytomegalovirus infection. MiXCR was run by TCRdb on the reads, yielding one entry per CDR3 protein. The repertoire includes roughly 860,000 distinct CDR3 sequences, 30% to 35% of them detected once, and 12% sits in the top ten. Antigen specificity for these receptors is unknown. The sequencing here drew on cultured CD8+ T cells from PBMCs, taken from culture after CMV antigen stimulation. These receptors were collected from a human donor in good health (CMV status not recorded). Some clones in this sample may be carry-over from other donors' samples.

The J gene is TRBJ1-2, the V gene TRBV7-4, with D unclear. This CDR3 region has 15 residues. V lost 1 base to trimming and J lost 3 bases, with 12 bases between them. The germline V gene has CDR1 SGHVT and CDR2 SQSDAQ. The CDR3 region is CASSLEKGLDYGYTF. CDR3 coding DNA: TGTGCCAGCAGCTTAGAGAAAGGGCTAGACTATGGCTACACCTTC.

The chain combines TRBV5-6 with TRBJ2-1; no clear D gene. Trimming took off 2 bases at V and 5 bases at J, with 17 bases between the two ends. In germline, CDR1 is SGHDT, CDR2 YYEEEE. The CDR3 covers 16 residues. The CDR3 spells CASSLGFSAQDNEQFF. As DNA, the CDR3 is TGTGCCAGCAGCTTAGGATTTTCAGCCCAGGACAATGAGCAGTTCTTC. Supplemented by reference TRBV5-6 and TRBJ2-1, the full variable domain reads DAGVTQSPTHLIKTRGQQVTLRCSPKSGHDTVSWYQQALGQGPQFIFQYYEEEERQRGNFPDRFSGHQFPNYSSELNVNALLLGDSALYLCASSLGFSAQDNEQFFGPGTRLTVL.

DNA for the CDR3: TGTGCCAGTAGTCCGACAGGAGGGATTAGCAATCAGCCCCAGCATTTT. Protein: CASSPTGGISNQPQHF. The V and J genes are TRBV19 and TRBJ1-5; a weak D match, TRBD1 (6 bases). This CDR3 is built from 16 residues. V was cut by 5 bases and J by 0 bases, with 14 bases left in between. Germline CDR1 reads LNHDA; CDR2 reads SQIVND (reference sequence).

This clonotype was counted only a few times. The chain combines TRBV12-3 or TRBV12-4 with TRBJ2-1; D is uncertain. This CDR3 region has 13 residues. The ends were cut back, 4 bases at V and 7 bases at J, with 11 bases in the middle. CDR3 DNA sequence: TGTGCCAGCAGTTCCCTAGGGTCTAATGAGCAGTTCTTC. Amino acid sequence: CASSSLGSNEQFF.

This clonotype was detected a few times. The rearrangement uses TRBV7-6 and TRBJ2-3; D is uncertain. Germline CDR1 is SGHVS and CDR2 is FNYEAQ. The CDR3 is made up of 15 amino acids. V was pared by 2 bases and J by 3 bases, with 12 bases between. The CDR3 DNA reads as TGTGCCAGCAGCTTACGTGGTGAGGCGACAGATACGCAGTATTTT. This translates into CASSLRGEATDTQYF.

The chain couples TRBV12-5 to TRBJ2-2, with 9 bases that match TRBD1. J gave up 6 bases and V 5 bases, and 10 bases lay outside the gene matches. Looked up from germline, CDR1 is LGHNT and CDR2 is FRNRAP. The CDR3 length is 16 residues. The CDR3 nucleotides read TGTGCTAGTGGTATAACGGGACAGGGATTCGCCGGGGAGCTGTTTTTT. Amino acids: CASGITGQGFAGELFF.

This clonotype occurred once. The chain uses TRBV5-8 and TRBJ1-2, with no clear D. The CDR3 loop spans 13 amino acids. Germline V lookup: CDR1 SGHTS, CDR2 YDEGEE. Trimming removed 8 bases from V and 3 bases from J, with 14 bases in between. The CDR3 sequence: CASGMGSHYGYTF. Here the CDR3 DNA reads TGTGCCAGTGGAATGGGGTCGCACTATGGCTACACCTTC.

The chain carries TRBV5-4 and TRBJ2-1, with TRBD1 as a possible D gene (6 bases). CDR1 is SGHNT and CDR2 is YYREEE in the germline V gene (reference sequence). The CDR3 consists of 14 residues. The germline V and J ends were trimmed by 4 bases and 6 bases, with 14 bases remaining between them. The CDR3 DNA follows: TGTGCCAGCAGCCTAAGCAGGGGATCCAATGAGCAGTTCTTC. Translation gives CASSLSRGSNEQFF.

Many counts were recorded for this clonotype. The V and J genes are TRBV7-8 and TRBJ2-4; TRBD2 aligns across 14 bases. The J segment lost 2 bases and the V segment lost 5 bases, leaving 8 bases of the junction unmatched. The CDR3 is made up of 18 amino acids. CDR1 and CDR2 (germline): SGHVS, FQNEAQ. DNA for the CDR3: TGTGCCAGCAGCCCTACTAGGACTAGCGGGAGGACCAAAAACATTCAGTACTTC. It codes for CASSPTRTSGRTKNIQYF.

This clonotype was counted at least ten times. V and J are TRBV7-8 and TRBJ1-1; the match to TRBD1 covers 9 bases. CDR3 length: 18 amino acids. V lost 0 bases, J lost 1 base, and 9 bases stayed unmatched. CDR1 is SGHVS, CDR2 FQNEAQ, per germline. The CDR3 is CASSLAGTGYRENTEAFF. The DNA of the CDR3 is TGTGCCAGCAGCTTAGCTGGGACAGGGTATCGGGAGAACACTGAAGCTTTCTTT. The full variable domain, rest sourced from reference TRBV7-8 and TRBJ1-1, is GAGVSQSPRYKVAKRGQDVALRCDPISGHVSLFWYQQALGQGPEFLTYFQNEAQLDKSGLPSDRFFAERPEGSVSTLKIQRTQQEDSAVYLCASSLAGTGYRENTEAFFGQGTRLTVV.

This clonotype was seen a handful of times. The rearrangement links TRBV7-6 to TRBJ2-7; 9 nucleotides agree with TRBD1. This CDR3 is built from 14 residues. After removal of 1 base from V and 4 bases from J, the junction contained 2 bases not matched to a gene. The germline gives CDR1 SGHVS, CDR2 FNYEAQ. CDR3 amino acids: CASSLGTGEYEQYF. Written as DNA, the CDR3 is TGTGCCAGCAGCTTAGGGACAGGGGAGTACGAGCAGTACTTC. Drawing the rest from reference TRBV7-6 and TRBJ2-7, the complete variable domain is GAGVSQSPRYKVTKRGQDVALRCDPISGHVSLYWYRQALGQGPEFLTYFNYEAQQDKSGLPNDRFSAERPEGSISTLTIQRTEQRDSAMYRCASSLGTGEYEQYFGPGTRLTVT.

In its sample, this clonotype was seen a few times. This chain links TRBV19 with TRBJ2-1; no firm D call. Germline CDR1 LNHDA, CDR2 SQIVND (reference sequence). Trimming stripped 0 bases from V and 15 bases from J, with 12 bases between. The CDR3 sequence is 12 residues long. CDR3 amino acids: CASSIDLAVLFF. The CDR3 DNA reads as TGTGCCAGTAGTATAGATCTTGCAGTACTGTTCTTC. The entire variable domain, with the rest obtained from reference TRBV19 and TRBJ2-1, is as follows: DGGITQSPKYLFRKEGQNVTLSCEQNLNHDAMYWYRQDPGQGLRLIYYSQIVNDFQKGDIAEGYSVSREKKESFPLTVTSAQKNPTAFYLCASSIDLAVLFFGPGTRLTVL.

This clonotype was recorded a few times. V usage is TRBV20-1 and J usage is TRBJ1-1; D gene unclear. V dropped 5 bases and J dropped 0 bases, with 10 bases sitting between them. Per the germline V gene, CDR1 is DFQATT and CDR2 is SNEGSKA (reference sequence). The CDR3 runs to 13 residues. CDR3 loop: CSAPRLMNTEAFF. DNA of the CDR3: TGCAGTGCTCCCAGACTGATGAACACTGAAGCTTTCTTT.

This sequence joins TRBV27 and TRBJ2-7; 11 bases match TRBD1. The CDR3 is 14 amino acids. V shed 4 bases, J shed 3 bases, and the junction held 2 bases outside the gene matches. Germline loops: CDR1 MNHEY, CDR2 SMNVEV (reference sequence). The CDR3 region has the DNA TGTGCCAGCAGTTGGACAGGGGGCGACTACGAGCAGTACTTC. This gives the protein CASSWTGGDYEQYF.

The J gene is TRBJ1-5, the V gene TRBV28; D possibly corresponds to TRBD1 (5 bases). This CDR3 region has 15 residues. Trimming took 4 bases from V and 1 from J, leaving 11 bases between them. Germline-derived CDR1 and CDR2 are MDHEN and SYDVKM. CDR3 region: CASSYLRDSNQPQHF. Written as DNA, the CDR3 is TGTGCCAGCAGTTACCTCCGGGACAGCAATCAGCCCCAGCATTTT.

The J gene is TRBJ1-2, the V gene TRBV19; D gene unclear. Germline CDR1 reads LNHDA; CDR2 reads SQIVND (reference sequence). V lost 7 bases and J lost 8, with 11 bases in between. This CDR3 region has 11 residues. CDR3 protein: CASIGSRGYTF. Written as DNA, the CDR3 is TGTGCCAGTATAGGGTCTCGGGGCTACACCTTC. The full variable domain, its missing parts supplied by reference TRBV19 and TRBJ1-2, is DGGITQSPKYLFRKEGQNVTLSCEQNLNHDAMYWYRQDPGQGLRLIYYSQIVNDFQKGDIAEGYSVSREKKESFPLTVTSAQKNPTAFYLCASIGSRGYTFGSGTRLTVV.

The V and J genes are TRBV5-6 and TRBJ2-4, with D unclear. Per germline, CDR1 SGHDT and CDR2 YYEEEE. The CDR3 totals 17 residues. Trimming stripped 4 bases from V and 0 bases from J, with 17 bases between. The CDR3 protein is CASSPSLKGLAKNIQYF. CDR3 DNA sequence: TGTGCCAGCAGCCCAAGTTTGAAAGGATTAGCCAAAAACATTCAGTACTTC.

V and J are TRBV6-6 and TRBJ1-2, with TRBD1 matching 7 bases. The CDR3 has 14 amino acids. V lost 5 bases, J lost 2 bases, and 5 bases stayed unmatched. Germline CDR1 and CDR2: MNHNY and SVGAGI (reference sequence). The CDR3 sequence: CASSPMTGNYGYTF. The DNA of the CDR3 is TGTGCCAGCAGTCCTATGACAGGGAACTATGGCTACACCTTC.

The chain has TRBV7-6 and TRBJ1-3; tentative D call: TRBD1 (5 bases). V was trimmed by 5 bases and J by 0 bases, leaving 14 bases between them. This CDR3 has 16 residues. Germline V gene data show CDR1 as SGHVS and CDR2 as FNYEAQ. This CDR3 is CASSQAPGSSGNTIYF. The CDR3 nucleotides read TGTGCCAGCAGCCAAGCACCAGGGAGCTCTGGAAACACCATATATTTT.

The V and J genes are TRBV6-1 and TRBJ2-5; no firm D call. This CDR3 is 15 amino acids long. The germline V gene has CDR1 MNHNS and CDR2 SASEGT. Trimming stripped 7 bases from V and 0 bases from J, with 15 bases between. CDR3 sequence reads: CASTEFSRYQETQYF. In nucleotides, the CDR3 is TGTGCCAGCACCGAGTTCAGTCGCTACCAAGAGACCCAGTACTTC.

This clonotype has more than one count but fewer than ten. V is TRBV6-5 and J is TRBJ2-2, with TRBD1 as a possible D gene (5 bases). This CDR3 contains 14 residues. Germline loops: CDR1 MNHEY, CDR2 SVGAGI. V was pared by 5 bases and J by 3 bases, with 10 bases between. For the CDR3, the DNA is TGTGCCAGCAGTCCTGGGGCTTACACCGGGGAGCTGTTTTTT. Its protein is CASSPGAYTGELFF.

The genes are TRBV7-3 and TRBJ2-1, with 7 bases lining up with TRBD2. CDR1 is SGHTA, CDR2 FQGTGA, per germline. V shed 2 bases and J 8 bases; nucleotides not matched to a gene: 12. The length of the CDR3 is 16 residues. CDR3 amino acids: CASSLAHRGVLHEQFF. The CDR3 coding sequence is TGTGCCAGCAGCTTAGCTCACCGGGGGGTGCTTCATGAGCAGTTCTTC.

The CDR3 spells CSARAPTENTIYF. CDR3 DNA: TGCAGTGCTAGAGCCCCGACGGAAAACACCATATATTTT. V usage is TRBV20-1 and J usage is TRBJ1-3; D is undetermined. The CDR3 has 13 amino acids. The germline V gene has CDR1 DFQATT and CDR2 SNEGSKA (reference sequence). The V end lost 1 base, the J end lost 6 bases, and 10 bases lay between the germline ends.

In DNA form, the CDR3 reads TGTGCCAGCAGCCCAGTATATCGGGTAGATATTTCCTACAATGAGCAGTTCTTC. As protein: CASSPVYRVDISYNEQFF. V usage is TRBV6-2 or TRBV6-3 and J usage is TRBJ2-1; D unresolved. This CDR3 contains 18 residues. The V and J ends lost 6 bases and 1 base respectively, with 22 bases between them. CDR1 is MNHEY, CDR2 SVGEGT, per germline.

V is TRBV12-3 or TRBV12-4 and J is TRBJ2-6; TRBD2 matches 7 bases. The CDR3 is made up of 15 amino acids. Trimming removed 4 bases from V and 3 bases from J; junction bases left unmatched: 3. The DNA for the CDR3 is TGTGCCAGCAGTTCGGGGGGTAGTGGGGCCAACGTCCTGACTTTC. It codes for CASSSGGSGANVLTF.

The V call is TRBV11-3, the J call TRBJ2-3, with D possibly matching TRBD2 (5 bases). CDR1 and CDR2 from the germline V gene are SGHNT and YENEEA. This CDR3 is built from 17 residues. V dropped 1 base and J dropped 0 bases, with 14 bases sitting between them. The CDR3 sequence is CASSLGLTRTSTDTQYF. The CDR3, as DNA: TGTGCCAGCAGCTTAGGACTCACTAGGACCAGCACAGATACGCAGTATTTT.

The chain carries TRBV9 and TRBJ2-5; D might be TRBD2 (5 bases). V lost 0 bases and J 4 bases, leaving 13 bases between the germline ends. This CDR3 contains 15 residues. Germline V gene lookup returns CDR1 SGDLS and CDR2 YYNGEE. In nucleotides, the CDR3 is TGTGCCAGCAGCGTAGCTGGTATGGCGGGAGAGACCCAGTACTTC. The encoded protein is CASSVAGMAGETQYF.

Worth noting for this clonotype: This may come from a read error, since a much larger clone is one base off. The chain has TRBV7-2 and TRBJ1-5; no reliable D call. This CDR3 spans 15 amino acids. Germline V gives CDR1 SGHTA, CDR2 FQGNSA. V gave up 0 bases and J gave up 6 bases, with 12 bases separating them. The CDR3 coding sequence is TGTGCCAGCAGCTTAGCTTTCGGGGAGACTCAGCCCCAGCATTTT. Amino acid sequence: CASSLAFGETQPQHF.

CDR3: CASSLGTEPYEQYF. CDR3 nucleotides: TGCGCCAGCAGCTTGGGGACGGAGCCCTACGAGCAGTACTTC. V is TRBV5-1 and J is TRBJ2-7, with no clear D. With 0 bases removed from V and 2 bases from J, the gap between germline ends came to 9 bases. This CDR3 is 14 amino acids long. CDR1 SGHRS and CDR2 YFSETQ come from the germline V gene.

This chain links TRBV6-2 or TRBV6-3 with TRBJ1-1; TRBD1 matches at 7 bases. V shed 4 bases and J 1 base; nucleotides not matched to a gene: 6. The CDR3 runs 15 residues. CDR1 and CDR2 (germline): MNHEY, SVGEGT. The DNA of the CDR3 is TGTGCCAGCAGTTCCCCCAGGACAGGGAACACTGAAGCTTTCTTT. Encoded protein: CASSSPRTGNTEAFF.

This clonotype was seen repeatedly, ten times or more. The chain employs TRBV6-5 and TRBJ2-1, with 8 bases matching TRBD2. This CDR3 spans 14 amino acids. Germline V gene lookup returns CDR1 MNHEY and CDR2 SVGAGI. V shed 0 bases and J 8 bases; nucleotides not matched to a gene: 3. The CDR3 DNA reads TGTGCCAGCAGTTACTCGACTAGCGCCGATGAGCAGTTCTTC. This codes for CASSYSTSADEQFF.